Listed below are T cell receptor beta chains from one sample, sequenced in a study of blood T cell repertoires in COVID-19. Sequencing used immunoSEQ multiplex PCR; TCRdb keeps in-frame clones, though not all of them. The sample records 100,000 to 150,000 clones, around 88% being singletons. Sequenced input: peripheral blood. The receptors shown here come from a man aged 45-65 years with acute or convalescent COVID-19. Each CDR3 is given with its conserved first and last residue. D genes are given only for firm matches. Not all rows give a size; the values are once, few, many and, for expanded clones, a class.

CDR3nt | CDR3aa | len | v_gene | abundance | d_gene | j_gene
TGTGCCAGTAGTAACCGGGACAGGGAATATTATCAGCCCCAGCATTTT | CASSNRDREYYQPQHF | 16 | TRBV19 | . | TRBD1 | TRBJ1-5
TGCGCCAGCAGCCCATCTCCCGGGACAGGGAATCTCAATGAGCAGTTCTTC | CASSPSPGTGNLNEQFF | 17 | TRBV4-1 | . | TRBD1 | TRBJ2-1
TGTGCCACCAGCAACAGGGGGTTAGCCAAAAACATTCAGTACTTC | CATSNRGLAKNIQYF | 15 | TRBV15 | once | TRBD1 | TRBJ2-4
TGTGCCAGCAGCGGGCGGTTCGGCGGGGGATATGGCTACACCTTC | CASSGRFGGGYGYTF | 15 | TRBV5-8 | . | . | TRBJ1-2
TGTGCCAGCAGCCCAGGACTAGTCTCCTACGAGCAGTACTTC | CASSPGLVSYEQYF | 14 | TRBV27 | . | TRBD2 | TRBJ2-7
TGTGCCAGCAGCTGGCCGCGACAGGGGGGATGTCAGCCCCAGCATTTT | CASSWPRQGGCQPQHF | 16 | TRBV12-1 | . | . | TRBJ1-5
TGCGCCAGCAGCTTCTCAACGACAGGCGGAAAAGGCACTGAAGCTTTCTTT | CASSFSTTGGKGTEAFF | 17 | TRBV5-1 | . | . | TRBJ1-1
TGTGCCAGCAGCCATTTTCTTCTAGCGGGGGGGGTAGAGACCCAGTACTTC | CASSHFLLAGGVETQYF | 17 | TRBV7-2 | . | TRBD2 | TRBJ2-5
TGTGCCAGCAGCTTTAGGGGACAGGGCCCCACTGAAGCTTTCTTT | CASSFRGQGPTEAFF | 15 | TRBV7-9 | . | TRBD1 | TRBJ1-1
TGCGCCAGCAGCCAAGTCGGGGGGACCTTCGGCGGTACGCAGTATTTT | CASSQVGGTFGGTQYF | 16 | TRBV4-1 | once | TRBD2 | TRBJ2-3
TGTGCCACCAGTGATTCCCGGGAGGGTGAGCAGTTCTTC | CATSDSREGEQFF | 13 | TRBV24-1 | . | TRBD2 | TRBJ2-1
TGCGCCAGCAGCCAAGCTAGAGATCGGGTAAAGTCACCCCTCCACTTT | CASSQARDRVKSPLHF | 16 | TRBV4-1 | . | . | TRBJ1-6
TGTGCCAGCAGCGTAGCGGGGACACCCTACAATGAGCAGTTCTTC | CASSVAGTPYNEQFF | 15 | TRBV9 | . | . | TRBJ2-1
TGTGCAAGCATTGAAGGGGGGGCCCAAGGGAACACCGGGGAGCTGTTTTTT | CASIEGGAQGNTGELFF | 17 | TRBV28 | . | . | TRBJ2-2
TGTGCCAGCAGCGTCGACAGCCGCTCTAATTTT | CASSVDSRSNF | 11 | TRBV2 | . | . | TRBJ2-3
TGCAGCGTGGGACAGGGTTCGCCTGAAGCTTTCTTT | CSVGQGSPEAFF | 12 | TRBV29-1 | . | TRBD1 | TRBJ1-1
TGTGCCAGCAGCCCTCGGCTAGCGGGAGGCCAAGAGACCCAGTACTTC | CASSPRLAGGQETQYF | 16 | TRBV7-2 | . | TRBD2 | TRBJ2-5